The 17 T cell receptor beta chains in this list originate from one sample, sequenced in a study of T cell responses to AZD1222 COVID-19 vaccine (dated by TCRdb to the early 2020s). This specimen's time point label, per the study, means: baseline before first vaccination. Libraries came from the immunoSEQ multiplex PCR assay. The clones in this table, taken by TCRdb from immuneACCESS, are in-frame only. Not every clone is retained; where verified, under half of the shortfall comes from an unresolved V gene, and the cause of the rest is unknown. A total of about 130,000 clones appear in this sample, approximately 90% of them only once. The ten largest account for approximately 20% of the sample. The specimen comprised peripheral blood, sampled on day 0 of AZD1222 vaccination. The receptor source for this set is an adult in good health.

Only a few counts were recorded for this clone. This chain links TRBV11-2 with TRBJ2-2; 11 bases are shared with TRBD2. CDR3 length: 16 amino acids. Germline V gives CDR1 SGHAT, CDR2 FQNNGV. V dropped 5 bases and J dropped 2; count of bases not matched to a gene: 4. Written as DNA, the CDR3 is TGTGCCAGCAGCCTTCTAGCGGGAGGTAACACCGGGGAGCTGTTTTTT. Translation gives CASSLLAGGNTGELFF.

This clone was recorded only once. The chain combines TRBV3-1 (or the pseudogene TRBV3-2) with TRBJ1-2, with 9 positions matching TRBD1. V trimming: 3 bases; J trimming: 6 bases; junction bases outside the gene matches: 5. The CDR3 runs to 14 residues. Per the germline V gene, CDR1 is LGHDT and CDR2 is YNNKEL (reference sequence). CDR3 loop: CASSQTQGADGYTF. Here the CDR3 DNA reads TGTGCCAGCAGCCAGACACAGGGGGCCGATGGCTACACCTTC.

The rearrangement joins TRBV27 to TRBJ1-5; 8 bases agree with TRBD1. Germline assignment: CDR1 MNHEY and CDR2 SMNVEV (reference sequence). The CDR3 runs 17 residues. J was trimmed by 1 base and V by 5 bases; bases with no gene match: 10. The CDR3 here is CASSPILDRVSNQPQHF. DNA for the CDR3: TGTGCCAGCAGTCCGATATTGGACAGGGTGAGCAATCAGCCCCAGCATTTT.

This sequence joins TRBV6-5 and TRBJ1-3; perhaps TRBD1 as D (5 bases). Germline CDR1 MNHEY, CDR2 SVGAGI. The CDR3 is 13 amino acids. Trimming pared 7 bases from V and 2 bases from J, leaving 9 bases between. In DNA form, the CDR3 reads TGTGCCAGCAAGGGGAGGACTGGAAACACCATATATTTT. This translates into CASKGRTGNTIYF.

The CDR3: CATSDQTSGERFGEETQYF. CDR3 in DNA: TGTGCCACCAGTGACCAAACTAGCGGGGAGCGTTTTGGAGAAGAGACCCAGTACTTC. V gene TRBV24-1 combines with J gene TRBJ2-5, with 10 bases identical to TRBD2. This CDR3 region has 19 residues. The germline gives CDR1 KGHDR, CDR2 SFDVKD. Losses at the gene ends were 4 bases for V and 3 bases for J; bases not matched to a gene: 16.

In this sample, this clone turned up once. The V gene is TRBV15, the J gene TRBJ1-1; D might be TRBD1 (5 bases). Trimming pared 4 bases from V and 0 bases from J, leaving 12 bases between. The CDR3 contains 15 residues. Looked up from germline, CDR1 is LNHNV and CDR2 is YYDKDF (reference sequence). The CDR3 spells CATSIRQHMNTEAFF. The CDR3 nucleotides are TGTGCCACCAGCATACGACAGCACATGAACACTGAAGCTTTCTTT.

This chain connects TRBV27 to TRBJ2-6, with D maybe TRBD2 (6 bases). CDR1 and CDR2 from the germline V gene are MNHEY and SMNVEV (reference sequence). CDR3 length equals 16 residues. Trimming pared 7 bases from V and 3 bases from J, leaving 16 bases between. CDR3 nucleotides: TGTGCCAGCACCATAGGGGCGGGATATGGGGCCAACGTCCTGACTTTC. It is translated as CASTIGAGYGANVLTF.

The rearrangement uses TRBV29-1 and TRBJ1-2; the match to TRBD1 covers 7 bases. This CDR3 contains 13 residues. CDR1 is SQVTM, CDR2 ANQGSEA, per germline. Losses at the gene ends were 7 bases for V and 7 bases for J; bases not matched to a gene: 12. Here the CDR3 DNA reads TGCAGCGCCCGGCCTGGGACAGCTGGTGGCTACACCTTC. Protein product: CSARPGTAGGYTF.

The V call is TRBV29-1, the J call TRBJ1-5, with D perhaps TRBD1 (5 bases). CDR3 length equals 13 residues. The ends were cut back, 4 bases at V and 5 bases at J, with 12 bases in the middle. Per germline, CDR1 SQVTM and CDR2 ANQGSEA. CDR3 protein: CSVGGTGDQPQHF. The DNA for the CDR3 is TGCAGCGTTGGGGGGACGGGAGATCAGCCCCAGCATTTT.

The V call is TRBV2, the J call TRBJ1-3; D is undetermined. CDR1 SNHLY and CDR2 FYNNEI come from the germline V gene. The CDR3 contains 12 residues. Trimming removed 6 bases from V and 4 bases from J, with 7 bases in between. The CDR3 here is CASRSDGNTIYF. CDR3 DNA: TGTGCCAGCAGGTCGGACGGAAACACCATATATTTT.

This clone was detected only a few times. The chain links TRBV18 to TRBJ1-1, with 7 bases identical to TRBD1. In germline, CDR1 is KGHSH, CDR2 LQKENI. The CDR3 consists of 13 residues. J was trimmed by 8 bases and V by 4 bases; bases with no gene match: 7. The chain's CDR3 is CASSRQGQGEAFF. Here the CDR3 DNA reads TGTGCCAGCTCACGACAGGGCCAAGGGGAAGCTTTCTTT.

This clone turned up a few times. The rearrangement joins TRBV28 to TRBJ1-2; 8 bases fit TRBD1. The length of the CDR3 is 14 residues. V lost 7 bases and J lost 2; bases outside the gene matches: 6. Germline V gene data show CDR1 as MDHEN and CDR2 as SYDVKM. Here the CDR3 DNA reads TGTGCCAGCATCATTGACAGGGGAAACTATGGCTACACCTTC. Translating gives CASIIDRGNYGYTF.

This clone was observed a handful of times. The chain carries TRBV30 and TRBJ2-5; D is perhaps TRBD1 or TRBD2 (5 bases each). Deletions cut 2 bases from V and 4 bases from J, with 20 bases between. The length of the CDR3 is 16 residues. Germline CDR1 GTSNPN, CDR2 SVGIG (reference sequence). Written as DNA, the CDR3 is TGTGCCTGGAGTCCTATGTCCGGGACCTGGGGAGAGACCCAGTACTTC. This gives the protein CAWSPMSGTWGETQYF.

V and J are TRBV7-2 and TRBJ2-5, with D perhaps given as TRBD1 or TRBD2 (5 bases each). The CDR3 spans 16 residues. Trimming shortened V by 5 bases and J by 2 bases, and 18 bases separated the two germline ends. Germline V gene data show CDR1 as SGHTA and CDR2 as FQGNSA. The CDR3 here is CASSASRWDAQETQYF. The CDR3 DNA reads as TGTGCCAGCAGCGCTAGTCGGTGGGACGCGCAAGAGACCCAGTACTTC. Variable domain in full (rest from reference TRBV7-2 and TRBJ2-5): GAGVSQSPSNKVTEKGKDVELRCDPISGHTALYWYRQSLGQGLEFLIYFQGNSAPDKSGLPSDRFSAERTGGSVSTLTIQRTQQEDSAVYLCASSASRWDAQETQYFGPGTRLLVL.

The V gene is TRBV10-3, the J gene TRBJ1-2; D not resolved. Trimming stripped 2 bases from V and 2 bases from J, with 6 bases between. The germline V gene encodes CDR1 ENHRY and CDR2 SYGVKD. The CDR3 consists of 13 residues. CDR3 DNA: TGTGCCATCAGTGAGGGACCCAACTATGGCTACACCTTC. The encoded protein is CAISEGPNYGYTF.

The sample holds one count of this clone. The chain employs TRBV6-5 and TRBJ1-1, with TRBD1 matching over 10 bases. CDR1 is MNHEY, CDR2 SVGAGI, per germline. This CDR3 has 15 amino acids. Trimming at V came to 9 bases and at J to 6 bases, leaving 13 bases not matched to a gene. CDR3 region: CASSTGDRGRAEAFF. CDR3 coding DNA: TGTGCCAGTTCGACCGGGGACAGGGGAAGAGCTGAAGCTTTCTTT.

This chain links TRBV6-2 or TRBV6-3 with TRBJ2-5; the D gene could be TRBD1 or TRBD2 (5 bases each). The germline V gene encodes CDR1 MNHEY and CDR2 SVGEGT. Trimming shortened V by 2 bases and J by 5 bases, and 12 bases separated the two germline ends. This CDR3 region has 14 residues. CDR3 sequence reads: CASSYLGRGETQYF. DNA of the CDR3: TGTGCCAGCAGTTACCTGGGGCGCGGGGAGACCCAGTACTTC.